This T cell receptor (beta chain) was found in a study of response to subunit inactivated influenza vaccine. TCRdb used MiXCR to reprocess the RT-PCR reads, holding one entry per CDR3 protein. The top ten clones hold approximately 14% of a sample with about 520,000 distinct CDR3 sequences, about 7.2% of them seen once. This clonotype was picked up a small number of times. The CDR3 spans 13 residues. From germline, CDR1 is SGHTA and CDR2 FQGNSA. V was pared by 3 bases and J by 8 bases, with 10 bases between. This specimen consisted of PBMCs from blood, obtained 23 to 25 months after vaccination. The sequence derives from a man in his fifties or sixties who received an inactivated influenza vaccine. The chain combines TRBV7-2 with TRBJ1-4, with D unclear. The DNA of the CDR3 is TGTGCCAGCAGCTTGAGGTTTGAGGAAAAACTGTTTTTT. Its protein product is CASSLRFEEKLFF.